Below, 20 T cell receptor beta chains from the same sample are listed, as sequenced in a study of human T cells and chemical hapten exposure. TCRdb processed the RACE reads anew with MiXCR; each CDR3 protein has one entry. The data show 80,000 to 100,000 distinct CDR3 sequences, with around 12% seen just once and 2.1% held by the top ten. The time point: patch test 1, 2 weeks after DPC sensitization. Treatment indicated: therapeutic diphenylcyclopropenone sensitization with weekly scalp DPC. Sequenced here: whole blood, sampled in connection with sensitization to the hapten diphenylcyclopropenone (DPC). The receptor set was obtained from a woman between 40 and 55 years old with alopecia areata. Some clones in this sample may be carry-over from other donors' samples.

This clonotype was seen a few times. CDR3 nucleotide sequence: TGTGCCAGCTCACTGGTCGTGAATCCGAACACCGGGGAGCTGTTTTTT. It yields the protein CASSLVVNPNTGELFF. The chain uses TRBV18 and TRBJ2-2; D gene unclear. The CDR3 is 16 amino acids. Germline V gene data show CDR1 as KGHSH and CDR2 as LQKENI. V was shortened by 4 bases and J by 0 bases, with 12 bases between the two germline ends.

Many counts were recorded for this clonotype. The chain employs TRBV28 and TRBJ2-7, with D maybe TRBD1 (6 bases). CDR3 length equals 12 residues. Trimming removed 5 bases from V and 4 bases from J, with 9 bases in between. The germline gives CDR1 MDHEN, CDR2 SYDVKM. CDR3 coding DNA: TGTGCCAGCAGTGGACAGAGATACGAGCAGTACTTC. Residues: CASSGQRYEQYF.

This clonotype was detected many times. V is TRBV29-1 and J is TRBJ1-1; 11 bases map to TRBD1. Germline assignment: CDR1 SQVTM and CDR2 ANQGSEA. CDR3 length: 14 residues. The junction had 6 bases not matched to a gene; V was cut back by 4 bases and J by 5 bases. Here the CDR3 reads CSVAMGTGGTEAFF. For the CDR3, the DNA is TGCAGCGTTGCCATGGGGACAGGGGGGACTGAAGCTTTCTTT.

This chain connects TRBV21-1 to TRBJ2-2; the table's D call, TRBD2, was not checked against the DNA. TRBV21-1 is assigned pseudogene status. The CDR3 totals 17 residues. The CDR3 is CASSKDPREGVTGELFF. The CDR3 DNA reads as TGTGCCAGCAGCAAAGATCCGCGGGAGGGGGTCACCGGGGAGCTGTTTTTT.

This clonotype was observed at least ten times. The V gene is TRBV6-2 or TRBV6-3, the J gene TRBJ1-6; 9 nucleotides line up with TRBD1. Per the germline V gene, CDR1 is MNHEY and CDR2 is SVGEGT. V was pared by 4 bases and J by 7 bases, with 8 bases of the junction left unmatched. This CDR3 contains 16 residues. The CDR3 region is CASSSRDRVQNSPLHF. For the CDR3, the DNA is TGTGCCAGCAGTTCCAGGGACAGGGTGCAGAATTCACCCCTCCACTTT.

The chain joins TRBV28 to TRBJ2-7; no reliable D call. Germline assignment: CDR1 MDHEN and CDR2 SYDVKM. V was shortened by 6 bases and J by 4 bases, with 13 bases between the two germline ends. This CDR3 region has 13 residues. The CDR3 bases are TGTGCCAGCAGGGGGTCTGTGGGGTACGAGCAGTACTTC. This sequence encodes CASRGSVGYEQYF.

This clonotype was seen at least ten times. V usage is TRBV11-2 and J usage is TRBJ2-7, with TRBD2 matching over 7 bases. Trimming cost V 3 bases and J 5 bases; bases outside gene matches: 16. CDR1 and CDR2 (germline): SGHAT, FQNNGV. This CDR3 comprises 17 residues. CDR3 amino acids: CASSFAGNREAPHEQYF. The CDR3 bases are TGTGCCAGCAGCTTTGCGGGGAACCGGGAGGCCCCCCACGAGCAGTACTTC.

In its sample, this clonotype was seen many times. The V call is TRBV5-4, the J call TRBJ1-2, with D tentatively TRBD1 (5 bases). Trimming cost V 4 bases and J 3 bases, with 10 bases left between them. The CDR3 totals 13 residues. The V gene's germline CDR1 is SGHNT and CDR2 YYREEE (reference sequence). The CDR3 is CASSRDGYYGYTF. The CDR3 nucleotides are TGTGCCAGCAGCCGGGACGGATACTATGGCTACACCTTC.

Only a few counts were recorded for this clonotype. CDR3 coding DNA: TGTGCCAGCAGCCCAGCCACCCGCAGCTCCTACAATGAGCAGTTCTTC. Translation: CASSPATRSSYNEQFF. The J gene is TRBJ2-1, the V gene TRBV5-4; no clear D. The CDR3 length is 16 residues. Germline lookup yields CDR1 SGHNT and CDR2 YYREEE (reference sequence). The V end was cut by 4 bases, the J end by 0 bases, with 14 bases between.

The V and J genes are TRBV5-4 and TRBJ2-7; D assignment may be TRBD1 or TRBD2 (5 bases each). Germline V gene data show CDR1 as SGHNT and CDR2 as YYREEE (reference sequence). This CDR3 region has 15 residues. The V gene lost 5 bases and the J gene lost 2 bases, with 17 bases spanning the gap. CDR3 amino acids: CASSPGAAEPYEQYF. As DNA, the CDR3 is TGTGCCAGCAGTCCCGGGGCAGCGGAGCCCTACGAGCAGTACTTC.

The CDR3 region has the DNA TGTGCCAGTAGTTTCCTAGCGGGAGGGGAAGATACGCAGTATTTT. This gives the protein CASSFLAGGEDTQYF. The V gene is TRBV19, the J gene TRBJ2-3; 12 bases align to TRBD2. The CDR3 consists of 15 residues. The V segment lost 5 bases and the J segment 5 bases; nucleotides outside the gene matches: 5. CDR1 and CDR2 (germline): LNHDA, SQIVND (reference sequence).

The chain recombines TRBV5-1 with TRBJ2-1; D may match TRBD1 or TRBD2 (5 bases each). Trimming took off 4 bases at V and 10 bases at J, with 21 bases between the two ends. The CDR3 extends over 15 amino acids. Germline assignment: CDR1 SGHRS and CDR2 YFSETQ. CDR3 nucleotide sequence: TGCGCCAGCAGCCCACGAGGAACGGGGACGGGGGAGCAGTTCTTC. Translation gives CASSPRGTGTGEQFF.

The V call is TRBV28, the J call TRBJ2-1; D might be TRBD2 (5 bases). This CDR3 comprises 12 residues. Germline V gene sequence: CDR1 MDHEN, CDR2 SYDVKM. Trimming removed 6 bases at V and 7 bases at J, with 10 bases between. The CDR3 loop is CASRDSVNEQFF. CDR3 coding DNA: TGTGCCAGCAGGGATAGCGTAAATGAGCAGTTCTTC.

In this sample, this clonotype turned up many times. V is TRBV12-3 or TRBV12-4 and J is TRBJ2-1; D ambiguous. V lost 7 bases, J lost 0 bases, and 13 bases lay in between. The CDR3 spans 15 residues. The CDR3 DNA reads TGTGCCAGCAACCGAATCATGGGCTCCTACAATGAGCAGTTCTTC. This encodes CASNRIMGSYNEQFF.

The CDR3: CSVEDPDRGTEKLFF. The CDR3 DNA is TGCAGCGTTGAAGACCCGGACAGGGGAACGGAAAAACTGTTTTTT. This rearrangement joins TRBV29-1 to TRBJ1-4, with 9 bases lining up with TRBD1. Trimming at V came to 0 bases and at J to 8 bases, leaving 7 bases not matched to a gene. The germline V gene encodes CDR1 SQVTM and CDR2 ANQGSEA. The CDR3 runs to 15 residues. The whole variable domain, filled in from reference TRBV29-1 and TRBJ1-4, reads SAVISQKPSRDICQRGTSLTIQCQVDSQVTMMFWYRQQPGQSLTLIATANQGSEATYESGFVIDKFPISRPNLTFSTLTVSNMSPEDSSIYLCSVEDPDRGTEKLFFGSGTQLSVL.

The chain joins TRBV7-2 to TRBJ2-1; TRBD1 is a possible D gene (5 bases). This CDR3 is built from 16 residues. Germline V CDR1 and CDR2: SGHTA, FQGNSA. Trimming took 6 bases from V and 0 from J, leaving 15 bases between them. CDR3 residues: CASRVDSLYSYNEQFF. The CDR3 nucleotides read TGTGCCAGCAGGGTTGACAGCTTATACTCCTACAATGAGCAGTTCTTC.

Many counts were recorded for this clonotype. The rearrangement uses TRBV18 and TRBJ1-4; possibly TRBD1 for D (5 bases). The germline V gene has CDR1 KGHSH and CDR2 LQKENI. The CDR3 is 15 residues long. The V end lost 3 bases, the J end lost 7 bases, and 15 bases lay between the germline ends. This chain's CDR3 is CASSPGGAAFEKLFF. The CDR3 nucleotides are TGTGCCAGCTCACCGGGAGGGGCCGCTTTTGAAAAACTGTTTTTT. The full variable domain, in which reference TRBV18 and TRBJ1-4 provide the parts outside the CDR3, is NAGVMQNPRHLVRRRGQEARLRCSPMKGHSHVYWYRQLPEEGLKFMVYLQKENIIDESGMPKERFSAEFPKEGPSILRIQQVVRGDSAAYFCASSPGGAAFEKLFFGSGTQLSVL.

The chain recombines TRBV4-3 with TRBJ1-1; D uncertain. There are 15 residues in the CDR3. Germline V gene sequence: CDR1 LGHNA, CDR2 YSLEER. V dropped 0 bases and J dropped 5 bases, with 13 bases sitting between them. CDR3: CASSQDALGETEAFF. The CDR3 bases are TGCGCCAGCAGCCAAGATGCCCTCGGGGAAACTGAAGCTTTCTTT.

This chain connects TRBV7-2 to TRBJ2-3; the match to TRBD2 covers 9 bases. V lost 0 bases to trimming and J lost 2 bases; unmatched junction nucleotides: 3. Germline V CDR1 and CDR2: SGHTA, FQGNSA. CDR3 length: 16 amino acids. The CDR3 sequence: CASSLALAGPTDTQYF. The CDR3 coding sequence is TGTGCCAGCAGCTTAGCGCTAGCGGGGCCCACAGATACGCAGTATTTT.

In its sample, this clonotype was seen a few times. The chain uses TRBV7-2 and TRBJ2-1, with D perhaps matching TRBD1 (6 bases). Trimming removed 4 bases at V and 2 bases at J, with 9 bases between. This CDR3 spans 14 amino acids. Germline lookup yields CDR1 SGHTA and CDR2 FQGNSA. CDR3 bases: TGTGCCAGCAGCTCCAGGGGTCCCTACAATGAGCAGTTCTTC. It is translated as CASSSRGPYNEQFF.